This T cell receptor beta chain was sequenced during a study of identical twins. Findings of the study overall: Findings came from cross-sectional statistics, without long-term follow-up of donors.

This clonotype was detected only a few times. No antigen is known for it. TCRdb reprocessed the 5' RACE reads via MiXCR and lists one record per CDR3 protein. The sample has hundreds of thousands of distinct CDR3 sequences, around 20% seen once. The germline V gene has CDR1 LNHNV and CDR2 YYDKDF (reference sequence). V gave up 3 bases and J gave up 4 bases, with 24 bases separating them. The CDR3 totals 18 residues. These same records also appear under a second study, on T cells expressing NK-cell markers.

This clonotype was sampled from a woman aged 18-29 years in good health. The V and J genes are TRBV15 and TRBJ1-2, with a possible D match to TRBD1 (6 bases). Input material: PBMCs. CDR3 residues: CATSRDMLRTAKGYGYTF. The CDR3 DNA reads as TGTGCCACCAGCAGGGACATGCTAAGGACAGCCAAGGGCTATGGCTACACCTTC.